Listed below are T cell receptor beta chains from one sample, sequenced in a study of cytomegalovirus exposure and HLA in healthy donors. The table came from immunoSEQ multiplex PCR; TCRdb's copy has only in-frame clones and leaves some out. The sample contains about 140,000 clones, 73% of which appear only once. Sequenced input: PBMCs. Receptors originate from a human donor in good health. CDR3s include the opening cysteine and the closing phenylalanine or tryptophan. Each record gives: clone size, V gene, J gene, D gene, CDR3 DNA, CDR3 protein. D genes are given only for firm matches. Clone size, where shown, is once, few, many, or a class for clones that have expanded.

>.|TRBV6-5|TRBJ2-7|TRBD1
TGTGCCAGCAGGAAGGGACAGCTTCACTTC
CASRKGQLHF
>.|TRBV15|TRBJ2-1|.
TGTGCCACCAGCAGAGGTAGGAGGAATGAGCAGTTCTTC
CATSRGRRNEQFF
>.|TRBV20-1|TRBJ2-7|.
TGCAGTGCTTCACAGGGCTACGAGCAGTACTTC
CSASQGYEQYF
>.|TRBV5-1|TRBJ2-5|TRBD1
TGCGCCAGCAGCTTGTTGGGACAGCTACAAGAGACCCAGTACTTC
CASSLLGQLQETQYF
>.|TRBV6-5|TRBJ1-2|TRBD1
TGTGCCAGCAGTTACTCGACAGGGCGTTATGGCTACACCTTC
CASSYSTGRYGYTF
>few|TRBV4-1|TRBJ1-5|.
TGCGCCAGCAGCCAAGAGGTCCTCCAGGGAGGGAACCAGCCCCAGCATTTT
CASSQEVLQGGNQPQHF
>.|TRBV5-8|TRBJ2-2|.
TGTGCCAGCAGCTTGGCGCTCACTAGTGTGACCGGGGAGCTGTTTTTT
CASSLALTSVTGELFF
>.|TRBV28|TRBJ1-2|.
TGTGCCAGCAGTAAGGGGTATGGCTACACCTTC
CASSKGYGYTF
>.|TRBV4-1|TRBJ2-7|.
TGCGCCAGCAGCCCCAGGGCTGGCGAGGACTACGAGCAGTACTTC
CASSPRAGEDYEQYF
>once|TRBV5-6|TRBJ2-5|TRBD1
TGTGCCAGCTTTCTCACAGGGGGTGGGGAGACCCAGTACTTC
CASFLTGGGETQYF
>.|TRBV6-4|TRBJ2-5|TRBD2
TGTGCCAGCAGTCCCGGGACTAGCGGGCAAGAGACCCAGTACTTC
CASSPGTSGQETQYF
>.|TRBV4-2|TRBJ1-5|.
TGTGCCAGCAGCCAAGTGGGGGGGTCCCCGCATCAGCCCCAGCATTTT
CASSQVGGSPHQPQHF
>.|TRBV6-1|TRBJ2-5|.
TGTGCCAGCAGTGGGAGAGAGACCCAGTACTTC
CASSGRETQYF
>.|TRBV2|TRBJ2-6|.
TGTGCCAGCAGTGAAACCGGGGGCTCTGGGGCCAACGTCCTGACTTTC
CASSETGGSGANVLTF
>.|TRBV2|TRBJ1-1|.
TGTGCCAGCAGTTACGACAGCGCCCTCGGAGCTTTCTTT
CASSYDSALGAFF
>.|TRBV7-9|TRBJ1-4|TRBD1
TGTGCCAGCAGCTTCTTGGACAGGGAGGAAAAACTGTTTTTT
CASSFLDREEKLFF
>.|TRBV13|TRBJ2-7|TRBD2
TGTGCCAGCAGCTTACGGTCTAGCGGGAGAACCTACGAGCAGTACTTC
CASSLRSSGRTYEQYF
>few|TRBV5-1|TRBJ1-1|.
TGCGCCAGCAGCTTGGCCGGCGGAGATAGCACTGAAGCTTTCTTT
CASSLAGGDSTEAFF
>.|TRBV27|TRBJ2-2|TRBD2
TGTGCCAGCAGTTCAACCGGGACTACAACCGGGGAGCTGTTTTTT
CASSSTGTTTGELFF
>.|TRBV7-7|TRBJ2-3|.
TGTGCTAGCAGCTTGGGACTCAAGAAAGATACGCAGTATTTT
CASSLGLKKDTQYF
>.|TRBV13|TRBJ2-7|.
TGTGCCAGCAGCTTTACTTTTCAGTCCGAGGGCTACGAGCAGTACTTC
CASSFTFQSEGYEQYF
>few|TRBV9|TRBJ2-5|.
TGTGCCAGCAGCACCCGGGACTCCTTGACCCAGTACTTC
CASSTRDSLTQYF
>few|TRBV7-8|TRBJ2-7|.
TGTGCCAGCAGCCCAAAACGGACAGCCGCCTACGAGCAGTACTTC
CASSPKRTAAYEQYF
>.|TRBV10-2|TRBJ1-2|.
TGCGCCAGCACCCTCGGGTGGGAGGGCTATGGCTACACCTTC
CASTLGWEGYGYTF
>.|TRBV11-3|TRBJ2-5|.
TGTGCCAGCGGGGAATCGGAGAGGAGGGAGACCCAGTACTTC
CASGESERRETQYF
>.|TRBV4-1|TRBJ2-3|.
TGCGCCAGCAGCCAAGGAGGTGATACGCAGTATTTT
CASSQGGDTQYF
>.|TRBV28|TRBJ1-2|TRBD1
TGTGCCAGCACAGAAGGGGGCAGTTACTATGGCTACACCTTC
CASTEGGSYYGYTF
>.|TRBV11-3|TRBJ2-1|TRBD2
TGTGCCAGCAGCTTAAGCGGGACCTACAATGAGCAGTTCTTC
CASSLSGTYNEQFF
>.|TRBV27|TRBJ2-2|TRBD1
TGTGCCAGCAGCTCCGGGACAGGAAGGACCGGGGAGCTGTTTTTT
CASSSGTGRTGELFF
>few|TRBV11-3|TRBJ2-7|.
TGTGCCAGCAGCCCCGACCCCGGGAAAACCTACGAGCAGTACTTC
CASSPDPGKTYEQYF
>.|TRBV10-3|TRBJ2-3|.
TGTGCCATCAGTGATCTAGCAGGGGCAGGCACAGATACGCAGTATTTT
CAISDLAGAGTDTQYF
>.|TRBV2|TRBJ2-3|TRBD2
TGTGCCAGCAGTCCGACGGGAGCGGGACGTTCGCATCGGACGCAGTATTTT
CASSPTGAGRSHRTQYF